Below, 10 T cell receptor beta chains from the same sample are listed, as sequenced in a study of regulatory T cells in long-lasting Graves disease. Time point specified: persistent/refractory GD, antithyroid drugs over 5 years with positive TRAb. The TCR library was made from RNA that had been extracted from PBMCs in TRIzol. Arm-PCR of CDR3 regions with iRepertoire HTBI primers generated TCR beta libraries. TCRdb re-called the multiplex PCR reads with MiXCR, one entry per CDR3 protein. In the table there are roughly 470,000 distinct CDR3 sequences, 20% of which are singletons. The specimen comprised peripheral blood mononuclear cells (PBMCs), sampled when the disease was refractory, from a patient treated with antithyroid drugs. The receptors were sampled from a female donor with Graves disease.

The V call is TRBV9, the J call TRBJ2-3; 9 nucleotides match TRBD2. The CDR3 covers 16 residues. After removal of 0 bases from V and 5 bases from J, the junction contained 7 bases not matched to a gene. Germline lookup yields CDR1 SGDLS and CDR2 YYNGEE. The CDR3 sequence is CASSVEAGGPGDTQYF. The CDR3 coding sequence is TGTGCCAGCAGCGTAGAGGCGGGAGGGCCGGGAGATACGCAGTATTTT.

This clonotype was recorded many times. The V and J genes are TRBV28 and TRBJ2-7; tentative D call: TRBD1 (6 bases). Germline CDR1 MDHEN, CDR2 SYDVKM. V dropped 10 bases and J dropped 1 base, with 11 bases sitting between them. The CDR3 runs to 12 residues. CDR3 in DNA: TGTGCCACAGGGGCAGGATCCTACGAGCAGTACTTC. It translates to CATGAGSYEQYF.

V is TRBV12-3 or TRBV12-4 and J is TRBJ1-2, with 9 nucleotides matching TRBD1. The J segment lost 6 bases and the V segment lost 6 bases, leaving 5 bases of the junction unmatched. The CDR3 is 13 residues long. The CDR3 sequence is CASRQGAGDGYTF. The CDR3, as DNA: TGTGCCAGCAGACAGGGGGCGGGAGATGGCTACACCTTC.

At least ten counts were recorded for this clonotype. CDR3 residues: CASSSFSGANVLTF. The CDR3 DNA is TGTGCCAGCAGTTCGTTTTCTGGGGCCAACGTCCTGACTTTC. V gene TRBV12-3 or TRBV12-4 combines with J gene TRBJ2-6; D unresolved. The CDR3 contains 14 residues. The V end was cut by 4 bases, the J end by 1 base, with 5 bases between.

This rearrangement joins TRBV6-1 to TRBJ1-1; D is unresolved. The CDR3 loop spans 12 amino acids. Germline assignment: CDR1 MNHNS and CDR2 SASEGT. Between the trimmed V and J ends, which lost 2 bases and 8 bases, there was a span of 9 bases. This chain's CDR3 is CASSERAVEAFF. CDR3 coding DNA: TGTGCCAGCAGTGAAAGGGCTGTGGAAGCTTTCTTT.

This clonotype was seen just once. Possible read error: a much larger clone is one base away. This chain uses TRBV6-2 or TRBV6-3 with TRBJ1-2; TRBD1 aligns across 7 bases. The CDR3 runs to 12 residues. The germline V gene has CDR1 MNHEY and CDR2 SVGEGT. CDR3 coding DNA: TGTGCCAGCAAAGGGACAGCCTATAGCTACACCTTC. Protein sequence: CASKGTAYSYTF.

CDR3 sequence reads: CASSPRAGSAHEQYF. In DNA, the CDR3 is TGCGCCAGCAGCCCCAGAGCGGGATCAGCCCACGAGCAGTACTTC. The genes are TRBV5-1 and TRBJ2-7; 7 bases map to TRBD2. J was trimmed by 5 bases and V by 4 bases; bases with no gene match: 12. Germline CDR1 reads SGHRS; CDR2 reads YFSETQ. The CDR3 contains 15 residues.

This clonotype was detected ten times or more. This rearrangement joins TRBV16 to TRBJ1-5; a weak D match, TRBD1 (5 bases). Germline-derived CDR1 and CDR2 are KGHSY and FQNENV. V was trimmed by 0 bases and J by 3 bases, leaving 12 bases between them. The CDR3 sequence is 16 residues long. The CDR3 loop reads CASSQSSPGPNQPQHF. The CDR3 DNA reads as TGTGCCAGCAGCCAATCATCACCAGGGCCCAATCAGCCCCAGCATTTT.

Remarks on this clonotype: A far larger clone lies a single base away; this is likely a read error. CDR3 in amino acids: CASSFPQEPGANVLTF. The DNA of the CDR3 is TGTGCCAGCAGTTTCCCACAGGAGCCTGGGGCCAACGTCCTGACTTTC. The chain links TRBV27 to TRBJ2-6, with D possibly TRBD1 on 5 matching bases. The V gene's germline CDR1 is MNHEY and CDR2 SMNVEV (reference sequence). The CDR3 is 16 residues long. The V and J ends lost 3 bases and 2 bases respectively, with 11 bases between them.

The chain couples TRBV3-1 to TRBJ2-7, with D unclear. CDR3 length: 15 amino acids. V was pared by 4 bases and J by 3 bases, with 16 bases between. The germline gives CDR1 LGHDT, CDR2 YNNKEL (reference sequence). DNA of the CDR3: TGTGCCAGCAGCCCAAACGCGGCAGGCGGCTACGAGCAGTACTTC. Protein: CASSPNAAGGYEQYF.